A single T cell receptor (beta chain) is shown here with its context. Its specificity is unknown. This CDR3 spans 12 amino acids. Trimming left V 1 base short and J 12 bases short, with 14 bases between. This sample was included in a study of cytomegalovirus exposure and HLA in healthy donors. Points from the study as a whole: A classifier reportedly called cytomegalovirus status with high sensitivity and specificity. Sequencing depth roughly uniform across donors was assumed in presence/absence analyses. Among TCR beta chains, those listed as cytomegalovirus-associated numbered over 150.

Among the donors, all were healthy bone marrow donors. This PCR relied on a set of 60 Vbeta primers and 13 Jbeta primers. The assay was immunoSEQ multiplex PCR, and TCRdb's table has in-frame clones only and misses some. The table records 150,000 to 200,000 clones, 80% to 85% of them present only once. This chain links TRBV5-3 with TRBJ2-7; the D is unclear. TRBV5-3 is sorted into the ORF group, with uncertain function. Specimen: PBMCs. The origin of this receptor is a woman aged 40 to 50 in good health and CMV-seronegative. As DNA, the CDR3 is TGTGCCAGAAGCTTGTCCCTACCCCCTAGGTACTTC. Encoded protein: CARSLSLPPRYF.